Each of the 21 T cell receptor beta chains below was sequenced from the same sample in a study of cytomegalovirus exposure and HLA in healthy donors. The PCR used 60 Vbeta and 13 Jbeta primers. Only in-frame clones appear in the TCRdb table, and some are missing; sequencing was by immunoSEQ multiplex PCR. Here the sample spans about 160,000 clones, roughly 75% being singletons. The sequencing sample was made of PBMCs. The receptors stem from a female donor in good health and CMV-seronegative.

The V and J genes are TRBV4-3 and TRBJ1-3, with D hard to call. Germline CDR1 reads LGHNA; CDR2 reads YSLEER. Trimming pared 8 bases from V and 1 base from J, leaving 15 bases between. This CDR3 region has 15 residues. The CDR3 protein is CASSPGWTSGNTIYF. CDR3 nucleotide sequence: TGCGCCAGCTCCCCCGGCTGGACTTCTGGAAACACCATATATTTT.

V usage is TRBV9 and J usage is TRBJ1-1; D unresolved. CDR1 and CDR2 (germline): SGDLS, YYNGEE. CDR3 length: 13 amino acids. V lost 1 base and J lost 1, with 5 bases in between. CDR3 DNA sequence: TGTGCCAGCAGCGTAAGAGGGAACACTGAAGCTTTCTTT. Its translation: CASSVRGNTEAFF.

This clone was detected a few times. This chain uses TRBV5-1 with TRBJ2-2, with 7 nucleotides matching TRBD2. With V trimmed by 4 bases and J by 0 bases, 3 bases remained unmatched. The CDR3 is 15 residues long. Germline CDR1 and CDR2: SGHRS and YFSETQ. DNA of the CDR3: TGCGCCAGCAGCCGGGACTATGCGAACACCGGGGAGCTGTTTTTT. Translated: CASSRDYANTGELFF.

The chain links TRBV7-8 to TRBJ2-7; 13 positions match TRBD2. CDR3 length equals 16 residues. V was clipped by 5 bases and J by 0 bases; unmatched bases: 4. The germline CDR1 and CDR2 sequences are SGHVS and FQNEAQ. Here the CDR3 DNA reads TGTGCCAGCAGCCGGGGACTAGCGGGGTCCTCCTACGAGCAGTACTTC. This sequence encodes CASSRGLAGSSYEQYF.

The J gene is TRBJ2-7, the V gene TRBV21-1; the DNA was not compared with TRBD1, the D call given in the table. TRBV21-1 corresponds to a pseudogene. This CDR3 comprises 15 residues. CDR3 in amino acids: CASREPGQGRYEQYF. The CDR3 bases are TGTGCCAGCAGGGAACCGGGACAGGGTAGGTACGAGCAGTACTTC.

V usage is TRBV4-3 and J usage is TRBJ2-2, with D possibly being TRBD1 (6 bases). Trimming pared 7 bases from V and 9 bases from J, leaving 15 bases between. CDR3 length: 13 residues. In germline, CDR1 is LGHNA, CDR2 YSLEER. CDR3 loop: CASTSGRDRELFF. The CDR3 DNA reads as TGCGCCAGCACCTCCGGTCGGGACAGGGAGCTGTTTTTT.

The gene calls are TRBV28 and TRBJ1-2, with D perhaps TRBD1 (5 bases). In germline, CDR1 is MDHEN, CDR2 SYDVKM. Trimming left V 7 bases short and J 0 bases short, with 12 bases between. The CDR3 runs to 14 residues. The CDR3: CASISGMSNYGYTF. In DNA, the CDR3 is TGTGCCAGCATCTCAGGGATGTCTAACTATGGCTACACCTTC.

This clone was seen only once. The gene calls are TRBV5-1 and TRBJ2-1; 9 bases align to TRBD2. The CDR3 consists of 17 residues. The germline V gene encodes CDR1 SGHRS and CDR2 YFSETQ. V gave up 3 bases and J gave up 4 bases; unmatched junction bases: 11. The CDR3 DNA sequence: TGCGCCAGCAGCTGGACGGCGGGAGGGCCGTTGTACAATGAGCAGTTCTTC. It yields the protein CASSWTAGGPLYNEQFF.

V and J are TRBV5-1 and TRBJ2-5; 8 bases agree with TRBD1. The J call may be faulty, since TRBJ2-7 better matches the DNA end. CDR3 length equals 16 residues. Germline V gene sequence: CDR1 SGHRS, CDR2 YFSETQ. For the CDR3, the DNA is TGCGCCAGCAGCTCCCCTGACAGGGGCGGTGGTCGCGAGCAGTACTTC. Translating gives CASSSPDRGGGREQYF.

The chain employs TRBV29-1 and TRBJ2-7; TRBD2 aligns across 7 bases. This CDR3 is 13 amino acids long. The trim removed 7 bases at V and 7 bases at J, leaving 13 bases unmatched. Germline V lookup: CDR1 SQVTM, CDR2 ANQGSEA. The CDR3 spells CSGRAAGVGEQYF. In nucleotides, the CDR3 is TGCAGCGGGAGAGCCGCGGGGGTCGGGGAGCAGTACTTC.

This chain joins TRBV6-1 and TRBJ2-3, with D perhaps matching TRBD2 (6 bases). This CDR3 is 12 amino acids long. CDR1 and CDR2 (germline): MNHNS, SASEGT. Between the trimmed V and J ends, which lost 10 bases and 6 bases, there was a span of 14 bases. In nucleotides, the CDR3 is TGTGCCACCGGGGAGGTTTCGGATACGCAGTATTTT. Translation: CATGEVSDTQYF.

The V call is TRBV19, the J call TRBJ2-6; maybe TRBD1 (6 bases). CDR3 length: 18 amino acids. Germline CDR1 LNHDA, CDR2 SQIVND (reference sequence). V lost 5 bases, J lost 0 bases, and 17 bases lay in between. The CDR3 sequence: CASSPSGQDFSGANVLTF. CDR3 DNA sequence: TGTGCCAGTAGTCCTTCGGGACAAGACTTCTCTGGGGCCAACGTCCTGACTTTC.

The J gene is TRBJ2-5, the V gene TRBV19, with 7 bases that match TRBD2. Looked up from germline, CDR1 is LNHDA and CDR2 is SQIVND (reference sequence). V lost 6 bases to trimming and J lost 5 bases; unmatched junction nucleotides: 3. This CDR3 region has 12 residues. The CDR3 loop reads CASSGLGETQYF. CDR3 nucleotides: TGTGCCAGTAGCGGACTAGGGGAGACCCAGTACTTC.

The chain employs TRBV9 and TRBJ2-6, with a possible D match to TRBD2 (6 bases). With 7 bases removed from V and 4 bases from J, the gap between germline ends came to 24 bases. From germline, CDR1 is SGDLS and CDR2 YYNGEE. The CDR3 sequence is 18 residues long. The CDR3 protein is CASDPRGGLPVGANVLTF. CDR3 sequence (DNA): TGTGCCAGCGACCCCCGTGGGGGACTGCCTGTGGGGGCCAACGTCCTGACTTTC.

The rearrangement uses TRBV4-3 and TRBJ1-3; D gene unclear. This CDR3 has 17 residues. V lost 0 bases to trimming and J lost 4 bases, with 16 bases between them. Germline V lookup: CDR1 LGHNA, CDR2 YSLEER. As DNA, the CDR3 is TGCGCCAGCAGCCAAGACCGGTTTGGGCAGTGGGGAAACACCATATATTTT. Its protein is CASSQDRFGQWGNTIYF.

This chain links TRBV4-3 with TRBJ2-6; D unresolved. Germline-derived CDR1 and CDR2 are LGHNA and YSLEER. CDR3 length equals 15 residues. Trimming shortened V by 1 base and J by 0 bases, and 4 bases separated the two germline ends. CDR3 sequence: CASSQASSGANVLTF. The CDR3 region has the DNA TGCGCCAGCAGCCAAGCTAGCTCTGGGGCCAACGTCCTGACTTTC.

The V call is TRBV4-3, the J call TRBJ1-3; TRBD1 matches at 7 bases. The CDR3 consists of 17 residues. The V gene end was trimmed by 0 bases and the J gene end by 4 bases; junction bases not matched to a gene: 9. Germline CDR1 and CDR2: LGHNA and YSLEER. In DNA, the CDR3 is TGCGCCAGCAGCCAAGATACCGGGACAGTTAGAGGAAACACCATATATTTT. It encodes CASSQDTGTVRGNTIYF.

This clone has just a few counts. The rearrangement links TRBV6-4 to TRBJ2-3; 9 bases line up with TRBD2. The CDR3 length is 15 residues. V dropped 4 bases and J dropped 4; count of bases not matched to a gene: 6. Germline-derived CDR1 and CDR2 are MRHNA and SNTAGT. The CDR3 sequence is CASSVGGGEPDTQYF. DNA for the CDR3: TGTGCCAGCAGTGTCGGCGGGGGGGAGCCAGATACGCAGTATTTT.

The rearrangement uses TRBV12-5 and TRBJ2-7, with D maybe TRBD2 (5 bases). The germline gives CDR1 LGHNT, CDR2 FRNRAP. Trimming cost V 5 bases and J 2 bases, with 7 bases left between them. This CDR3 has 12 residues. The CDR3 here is CASGRGPYEQYF. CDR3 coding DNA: TGTGCTAGTGGTCGGGGTCCCTACGAGCAGTACTTC.

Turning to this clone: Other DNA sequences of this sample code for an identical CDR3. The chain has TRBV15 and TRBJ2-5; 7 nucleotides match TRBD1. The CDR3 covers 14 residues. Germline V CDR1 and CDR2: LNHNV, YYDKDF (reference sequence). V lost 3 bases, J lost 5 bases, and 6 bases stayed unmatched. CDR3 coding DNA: TGTGCCACCAGCAGTCGAGGGGGCATGGAGACCCAGTACTTC. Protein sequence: CATSSRGGMETQYF.

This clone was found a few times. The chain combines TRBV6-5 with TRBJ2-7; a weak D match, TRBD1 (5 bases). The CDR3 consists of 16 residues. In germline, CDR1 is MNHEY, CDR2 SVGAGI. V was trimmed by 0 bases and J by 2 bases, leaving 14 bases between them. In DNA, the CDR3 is TGTGCCAGCAGTTACTCCCCCCAGGGTGGCCCCTACGAGCAGTACTTC. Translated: CASSYSPQGGPYEQYF.